These 2 T cell receptor beta chains came from one sample sequenced in a study of control samples from healthy donors and cancer patients. Sequencing was performed with immunoSEQ multiplex PCR; in TCRdb, only in-frame clones are kept and a portion is missing. The table shows approximately 170,000 clones, with around nine tenths occurring only once. The sequenced material came from blood. The receptors were sampled from a woman aged 25-40 years in good health.

The rearrangement links TRBV10-2 to TRBJ1-6; 9 bases are a match to TRBD1. V lost 8 bases to trimming and J lost 7 bases; unmatched junction nucleotides: 3. The V gene's germline CDR1 is WSHSY and CDR2 SAAADI. This CDR3 region has 13 residues. CDR3 sequence: CASRDRVNSPLHF. The CDR3 region has the DNA TGCGCCAGCCGGGACAGGGTAAATTCACCCCTCCACTTT.

The V and J genes are TRBV5-6 and TRBJ2-3; D not certain. Trimming stripped 4 bases from V and 10 bases from J, with 13 bases between. The germline V gene encodes CDR1 SGHDT and CDR2 YYEEEE. The CDR3 is 12 residues long. CDR3 region: CASSLSGVPQYF. The CDR3 coding sequence is TGTGCCAGCAGCCTTTCTGGGGTTCCGCAGTATTTT. Supplemented by reference TRBV5-6 and TRBJ2-3, the full variable domain reads DAGVTQSPTHLIKTRGQQVTLRCSPKSGHDTVSWYQQALGQGPQFIFQYYEEEERQRGNFPDRFSGHQFPNYSSELNVNALLLGDSALYLCASSLSGVPQYFGPGTRLTVL.